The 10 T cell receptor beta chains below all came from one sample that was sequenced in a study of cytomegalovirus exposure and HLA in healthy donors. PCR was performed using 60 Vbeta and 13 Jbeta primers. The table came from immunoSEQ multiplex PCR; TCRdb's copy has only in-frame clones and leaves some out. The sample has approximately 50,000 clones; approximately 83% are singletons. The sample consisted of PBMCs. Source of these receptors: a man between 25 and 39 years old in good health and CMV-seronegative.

As DNA, the CDR3 is TGTGCCAGCAGCTTACGGCGGCCCCAAGAGACCCAGTACTTC. This codes for CASSLRRPQETQYF. The chain combines TRBV7-2 with TRBJ2-5, with no clear D. In germline, CDR1 is SGHTA, CDR2 FQGNSA. The CDR3 has 14 amino acids. V was pared by 2 bases and J by 1 base, with 8 bases between.

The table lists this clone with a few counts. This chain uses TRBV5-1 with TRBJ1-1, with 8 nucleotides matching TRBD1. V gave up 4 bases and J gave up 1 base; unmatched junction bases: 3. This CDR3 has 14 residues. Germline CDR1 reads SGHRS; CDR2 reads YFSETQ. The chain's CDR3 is CASSAGTGNTEAFF. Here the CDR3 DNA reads TGCGCCAGCAGCGCCGGGACAGGGAACACTGAAGCTTTCTTT.

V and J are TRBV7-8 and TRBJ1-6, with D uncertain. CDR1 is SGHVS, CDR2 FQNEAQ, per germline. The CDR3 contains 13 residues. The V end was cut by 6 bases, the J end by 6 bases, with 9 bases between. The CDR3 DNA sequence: TGTGCCAGCAGAGCGGAGGGTAATTCACCCCTCCACTTT. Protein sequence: CASRAEGNSPLHF.

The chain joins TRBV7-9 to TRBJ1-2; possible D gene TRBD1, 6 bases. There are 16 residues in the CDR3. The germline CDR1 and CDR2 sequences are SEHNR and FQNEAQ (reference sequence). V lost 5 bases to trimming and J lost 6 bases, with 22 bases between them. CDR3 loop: CASSPRDIRRDHGYTF. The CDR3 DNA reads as TGTGCCAGCAGCCCCCGGGACATTCGCCGGGACCATGGCTACACCTTC.

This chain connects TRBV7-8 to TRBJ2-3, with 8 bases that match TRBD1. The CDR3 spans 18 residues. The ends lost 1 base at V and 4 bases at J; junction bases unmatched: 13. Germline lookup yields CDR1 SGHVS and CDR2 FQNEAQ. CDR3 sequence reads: CASSLGILTGASADTQYF. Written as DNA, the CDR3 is TGTGCCAGCAGCTTAGGGATTTTGACAGGGGCTAGCGCAGATACGCAGTATTTT. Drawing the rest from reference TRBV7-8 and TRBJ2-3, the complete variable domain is GAGVSQSPRYKVAKRGQDVALRCDPISGHVSLFWYQQALGQGPEFLTYFQNEAQLDKSGLPSDRFFAERPEGSVSTLKIQRTQQEDSAVYLCASSLGILTGASADTQYFGPGTRLTVL.

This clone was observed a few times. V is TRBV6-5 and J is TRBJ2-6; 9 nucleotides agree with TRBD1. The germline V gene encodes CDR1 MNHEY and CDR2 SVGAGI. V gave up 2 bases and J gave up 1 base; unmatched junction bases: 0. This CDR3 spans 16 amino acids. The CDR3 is CASSYGTGSGANVLTF. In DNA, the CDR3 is TGTGCCAGCAGTTACGGGACAGGGTCTGGGGCCAACGTCCTGACTTTC.

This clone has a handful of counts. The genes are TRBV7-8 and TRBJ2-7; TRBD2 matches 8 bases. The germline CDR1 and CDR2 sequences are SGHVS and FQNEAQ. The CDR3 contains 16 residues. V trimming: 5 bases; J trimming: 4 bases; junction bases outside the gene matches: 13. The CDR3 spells CASSVGNNGGAYEQYF. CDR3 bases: TGTGCCAGCAGCGTTGGGAATAACGGGGGGGCTTACGAGCAGTACTTC.

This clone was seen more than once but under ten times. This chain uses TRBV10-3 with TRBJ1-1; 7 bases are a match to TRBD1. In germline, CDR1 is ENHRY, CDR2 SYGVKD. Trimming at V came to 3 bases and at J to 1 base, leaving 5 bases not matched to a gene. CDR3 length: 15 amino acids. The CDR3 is CAISDPGQWNTEAFF. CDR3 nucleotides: TGTGCCATCAGTGACCCGGGACAGTGGAACACTGAAGCTTTCTTT.

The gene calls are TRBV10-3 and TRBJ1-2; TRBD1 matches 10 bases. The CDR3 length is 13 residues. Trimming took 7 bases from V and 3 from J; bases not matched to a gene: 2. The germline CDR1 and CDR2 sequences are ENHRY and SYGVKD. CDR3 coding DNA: TGTGCCATCATGGACAGGGGGGACTATGGCTACACCTTC. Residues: CAIMDRGDYGYTF.

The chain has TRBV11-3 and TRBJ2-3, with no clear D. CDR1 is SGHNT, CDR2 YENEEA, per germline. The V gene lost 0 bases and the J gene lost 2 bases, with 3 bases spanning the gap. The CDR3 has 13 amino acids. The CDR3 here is CASSLDVTDTQYF. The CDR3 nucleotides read TGTGCCAGCAGCTTAGACGTCACAGATACGCAGTATTTT.